These 13 T cell receptor beta chains share one sample of origin, sequenced in a study of blood T cell repertoires in COVID-19 (dated by TCRdb to the early 2020s). Preparation of the library involved the immunoSEQ multiplex PCR assay. What TCRdb holds here is the immuneACCESS table cut down to in-frame rearrangements. Part of the clones is not present; checked against another copy, under half of the missing clones reflect an unresolved V gene, and the others are unexplained. Within this sample are some 150,000 clones, with 75% to 90% of them counted one time only. Roughly 15% of the sample comes from the top ten. The specimen sequenced was peripheral blood. These receptors all come from a woman aged 40 to 50 with acute or convalescent COVID-19.

The rearrangement uses TRBV11-2 and TRBJ2-4; 11 positions agree with TRBD2. This CDR3 comprises 19 residues. Germline-derived CDR1 and CDR2 are SGHAT and FQNNGV. J lost 0 bases, V lost 1 base, and 8 bases had no gene match. CDR3 protein: CASSLGSLAGGLAKNIQYF. The CDR3 nucleotides are TGTGCCAGCAGCTTAGGTAGTCTAGCGGGGGGTCTAGCCAAAAACATTCAGTACTTC.

The genes are TRBV3-1 (or the pseudogene TRBV3-2) and TRBJ2-1, with D perhaps matching TRBD2 (6 bases). The CDR3 is 15 residues long. The germline V and J ends were trimmed by 3 bases and 1 base, with 10 bases remaining between them. Per the germline V gene, CDR1 is LGHDT and CDR2 is YNNKEL (reference sequence). The CDR3 DNA follows: TGTGCCAGCAGCCAGGAGGGACCGTCCTACAATGAGCAGTTCTTC. It codes for CASSQEGPSYNEQFF.

The chain recombines TRBV11-2 with TRBJ2-7, with 9 bases matching TRBD1. The trim removed 3 bases at V and 2 bases at J, leaving 5 bases unmatched. Germline-derived CDR1 and CDR2 are SGHAT and FQNNGV. The CDR3 contains 15 residues. CDR3 region: CASSLDRGFPYEQYF. The CDR3 DNA is TGTGCCAGCAGCTTGGACAGGGGTTTTCCCTACGAGCAGTACTTC.

The rearrangement uses TRBV12-3 or TRBV12-4 and TRBJ1-5; D gene unclear. The CDR3 spans 13 residues. Trimming removed 7 bases at V and 5 bases at J, with 12 bases between. As DNA, the CDR3 is TGTGCCAGCAACGTTCGAGGTGATCAGCCCCAGCATTTT. Translating it yields CASNVRGDQPQHF.

The CDR3 sequence: CSVETGLQETQYF. The CDR3 DNA reads as TGCAGCGTTGAGACAGGGCTCCAAGAGACCCAGTACTTC. The chain couples TRBV29-1 to TRBJ2-5; 7 bases fit TRBD1. CDR3 length: 13 amino acids. CDR1 is SQVTM, CDR2 ANQGSEA, per germline. The V gene end was trimmed by 3 bases and the J gene end by 1 base; junction bases not matched to a gene: 2.

V is TRBV3-1 (or the pseudogene TRBV3-2) and J is TRBJ2-7, with 9 bases lining up with TRBD2. The V gene's germline CDR1 is LGHDT and CDR2 YNNKEL (reference sequence). V was clipped by 1 base and J by 7 bases; unmatched bases: 8. The CDR3 extends over 15 amino acids. CDR3 DNA: TGTGCCAGCAGCCAAGGTTCTGCGGGAGGGTTTGAGCAGTACTTC. Encoded protein: CASSQGSAGGFEQYF.

The chain recombines TRBV4-1 with TRBJ2-5, with TRBD1 identical over 7 bases. The CDR3 runs 18 residues. V lost 0 bases, J lost 2 bases, and 12 bases stayed unmatched. In germline, CDR1 is MGHRA, CDR2 YSYEKL. In DNA form, the CDR3 reads TGCGCCAGCAGCCAAGACCTTCCCGATGGGACAGCACAAGAGACCCAGTACTTC. Encoded protein: CASSQDLPDGTAQETQYF.

V usage is TRBV30 and J usage is TRBJ2-3, with TRBD1 matching 8 bases. Trimming at V came to 1 base and at J to 4 bases, leaving 10 bases not matched to a gene. The CDR3 is made up of 16 amino acids. The germline gives CDR1 GTSNPN, CDR2 SVGIG (reference sequence). The CDR3 reads CAWSAPDRGFADTQYF. CDR3 bases: TGTGCCTGGAGTGCGCCTGACAGGGGATTTGCAGATACGCAGTATTTT.

This sequence joins TRBV11-2 and TRBJ1-2; TRBD1 might be the D (6 bases). The ends were cut back, 2 bases at V and 6 bases at J, with 22 bases in the middle. This CDR3 has 17 residues. Germline assignment: CDR1 SGHAT and CDR2 FQNNGV. CDR3 loop: CASSLLMKGGVSNGYTF. The CDR3 bases are TGTGCCAGCAGCTTATTAATGAAAGGGGGTGTCTCTAATGGCTACACCTTC.

The rearrangement joins TRBV27 to TRBJ1-4, with 7 bases aligning to TRBD1. The CDR3 totals 15 residues. The germline V gene has CDR1 MNHEY and CDR2 SMNVEV (reference sequence). After removal of 2 bases from V and 7 bases from J, the junction contained 7 bases not matched to a gene. CDR3 region: CASSLRQGGVEKLFF. The DNA for the CDR3 is TGTGCCAGCAGTTTACGACAGGGAGGCGTTGAAAAACTGTTTTTT.

The J gene is TRBJ1-2, the V gene TRBV6-2 or TRBV6-3, with no clear D. Germline CDR1 is MNHEY and CDR2 is SVGEGT. V lost 5 bases to trimming and J lost 7 bases, with 14 bases between them. The CDR3 spans 13 residues. CDR3 DNA sequence: TGTGCCAGCAGTCCGCCAGGTATGAGTGGCTACACCTTC. Its protein product is CASSPPGMSGYTF.

This clone has at least ten counts. J is TRBJ1-2 and V is TRBV9; TRBD1 agrees at 10 bases. This CDR3 contains 15 residues. The V and J ends lost 3 bases and 6 bases, in that order; junction bases with no gene match: 8. Germline CDR1 SGDLS, CDR2 YYNGEE. CDR3 DNA sequence: TGTGCCAGCAGCGGTCATCCGGGACAGGGGCATGGCTACACCTTC. Protein product: CASSGHPGQGHGYTF. Using reference TRBV9 and TRBJ1-2 for the parts outside the CDR3, the full variable domain is DSGVTQTPKHLITATGQRVTLRCSPRSGDLSVYWYQQSLDQGLQFLIQYYNGEERAKGNILERFSAQQFPDLHSELNLSSLELGDSALYFCASSGHPGQGHGYTFGSGTRLTVV.

The rearrangement joins TRBV9 to TRBJ2-1; D may be TRBD2 (5 bases). The CDR3 is 12 amino acids. V dropped 3 bases and J dropped 7 bases, with 8 bases sitting between them. The germline V gene has CDR1 SGDLS and CDR2 YYNGEE. The CDR3 reads CASSAAGNEQFF. DNA of the CDR3: TGTGCCAGCAGCGCGGCGGGTAATGAGCAGTTCTTC. Full variable domain (remainder filled in from reference TRBV9 and TRBJ2-1): DSGVTQTPKHLITATGQRVTLRCSPRSGDLSVYWYQQSLDQGLQFLIQYYNGEERAKGNILERFSAQQFPDLHSELNLSSLELGDSALYFCASSAAGNEQFFGPGTRLTVL.